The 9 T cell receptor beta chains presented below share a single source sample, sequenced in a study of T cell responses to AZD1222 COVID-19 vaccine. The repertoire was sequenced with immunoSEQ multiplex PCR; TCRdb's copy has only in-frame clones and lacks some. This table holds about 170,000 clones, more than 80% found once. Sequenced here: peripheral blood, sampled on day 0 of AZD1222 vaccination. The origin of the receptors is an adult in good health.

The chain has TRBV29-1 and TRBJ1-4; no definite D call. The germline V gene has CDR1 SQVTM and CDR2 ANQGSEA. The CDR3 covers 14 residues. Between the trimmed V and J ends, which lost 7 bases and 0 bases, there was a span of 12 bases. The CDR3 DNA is TGCAGCGCCGCGACCTTAGCAACTAATGAAAAACTGTTTTTT. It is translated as CSAATLATNEKLFF.

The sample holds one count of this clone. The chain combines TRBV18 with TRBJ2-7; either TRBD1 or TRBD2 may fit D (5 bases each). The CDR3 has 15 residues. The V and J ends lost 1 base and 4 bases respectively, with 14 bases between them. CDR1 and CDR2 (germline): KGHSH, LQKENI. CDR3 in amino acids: CASSPQIRDGYEQYV. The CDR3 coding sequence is TGTGCCAGCTCACCACAAATACGGGACGGTTACGAGCAGTACGTC.

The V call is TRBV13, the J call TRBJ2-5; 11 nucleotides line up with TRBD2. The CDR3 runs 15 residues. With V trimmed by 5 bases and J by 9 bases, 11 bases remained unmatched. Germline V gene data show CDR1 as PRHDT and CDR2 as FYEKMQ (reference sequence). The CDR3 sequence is CASSPRSSGGWPQYF. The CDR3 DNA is TGTGCCAGCAGCCCGAGATCTAGCGGGGGGTGGCCCCAGTACTTC.

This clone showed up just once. CDR3 amino acids: CASSQSAGESFYGYTF. The DNA of the CDR3 is TGCGCCAGCAGTCAATCGGCAGGGGAAAGTTTCTATGGCTACACCTTC. The chain uses TRBV23-1 and TRBJ1-2, with a possible D match to TRBD1 (6 bases). TRBV23-1 is treated as an ORF (open reading frame) with a function not yet certain. Trimming removed 0 bases from V and 4 bases from J, with 15 bases in between. The CDR3 is 16 amino acids.

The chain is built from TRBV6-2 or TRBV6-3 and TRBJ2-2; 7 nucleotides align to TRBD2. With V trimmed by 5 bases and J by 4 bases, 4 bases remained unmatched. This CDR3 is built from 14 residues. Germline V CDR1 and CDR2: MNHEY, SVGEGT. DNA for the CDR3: TGTGCCAGCAGTAAGACTAGCCGCACCGGGGAGCTGTTTTTT. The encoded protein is CASSKTSRTGELFF.

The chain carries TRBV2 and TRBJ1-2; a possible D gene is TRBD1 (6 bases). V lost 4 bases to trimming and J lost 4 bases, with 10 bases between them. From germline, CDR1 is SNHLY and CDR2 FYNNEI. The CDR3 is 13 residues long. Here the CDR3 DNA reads TGTGCCAGCAGTGGGACAGAAACCTATGGCTACACCTTC. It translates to CASSGTETYGYTF. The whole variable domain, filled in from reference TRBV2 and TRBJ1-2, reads EPEVTQTPSHQVTQMGQEVILRCVPISNHLYFYWYRQILGQKVEFLVSFYNNEISEKSEIFDDQFSVERPDGSNFTLKIRSTKLEDSAMYFCASSGTETYGYTFGSGTRLTVV.

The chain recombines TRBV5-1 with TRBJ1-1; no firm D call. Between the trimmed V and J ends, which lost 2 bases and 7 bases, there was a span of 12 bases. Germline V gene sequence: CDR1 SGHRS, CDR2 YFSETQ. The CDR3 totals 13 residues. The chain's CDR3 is CASSFHLGSEAFF. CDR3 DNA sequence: TGCGCCAGCAGCTTTCATTTGGGGAGTGAAGCTTTCTTT.

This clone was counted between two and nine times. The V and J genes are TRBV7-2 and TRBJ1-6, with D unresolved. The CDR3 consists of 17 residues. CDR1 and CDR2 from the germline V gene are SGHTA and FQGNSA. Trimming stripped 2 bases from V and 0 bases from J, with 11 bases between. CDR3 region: CASSLLRGSSYNSPLHF. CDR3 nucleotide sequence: TGTGCCAGCAGCTTACTCCGTGGGAGCTCCTATAATTCACCCCTCCACTTT.

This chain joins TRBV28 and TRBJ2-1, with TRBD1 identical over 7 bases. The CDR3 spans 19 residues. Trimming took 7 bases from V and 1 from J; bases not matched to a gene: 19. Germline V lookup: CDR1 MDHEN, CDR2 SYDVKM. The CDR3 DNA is TGTGCCAGCACCTTCTCCGCGGCCGGGACAGCGCTATCCTACAATGAGCAGTTCTTC. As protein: CASTFSAAGTALSYNEQFF.